This TCR beta chain originates from a study of OX40 agonist ivuxolimab in advanced cancers. In the study overall: Treatment received earlier with anti-PD-1, anti-PD-L1 or anti-CTLA-4 agents was allowed, and more than 30% had some. Partial responses were achieved by three patients: one hepatocellular carcinoma, two cutaneous melanoma.

Clones were read by immunoSEQ multiplex PCR, and TCRdb kept only the in-frame ones, dropping some. The data contain about 53,000 clones, approximately 88% of them singletons. Trimming stripped 6 bases from V and 0 bases from J, with 12 bases between. The CDR3 consists of 15 residues. The germline V gene encodes CDR1 LNHDA and CDR2 SQIVND (reference sequence). The TCR comes from an adult with an advanced solid tumor such as melanoma, head and neck, liver or kidney cancer. The sequencing here drew on CD4+ or CD8+ T cells sorted from blood, taken in a trial of the OX40 agonist ivuxolimab. This chain connects TRBV19 to TRBJ2-1; D is ambiguous. CDR3 sequence reads: CASRDQRSSYNEQFF. In DNA form, the CDR3 reads TGTGCCAGTAGAGATCAACGGAGCTCCTACAATGAGCAGTTCTTC.